These 16 T cell receptor beta chains originate from one sample sequenced in a study of siplizumab effects on memory and regulatory T cells. The repertoire was sequenced with immunoSEQ multiplex PCR; TCRdb's copy has only in-frame clones and lacks some. Seen here are approximately 65,000 clones, roughly 85% observed once, and the top ten hold approximately 0.4%. Sequencing used memory CD4+ T cells sorted from blood. Every receptor here comes from a human donor in good health.

This clone was recorded a few times. The genes are TRBV5-7 and TRBJ1-2; D might be TRBD1 (5 bases). TRBV5-7 counts as an open reading frame of uncertain function. Between the trimmed V and J ends, which lost 4 bases and 2 bases, there was a span of 18 bases. The CDR3 length is 16 residues. CDR3: CASSPRGGGKNYGYTF. CDR3 DNA: TGTGCCAGCAGCCCCCGTGGGGGGGGGAAGAACTATGGCTACACCTTC.

The gene calls are TRBV6-1 and TRBJ2-2; D uncertain. Germline loops: CDR1 MNHNS, CDR2 SASEGT. Between the trimmed V and J ends, which lost 1 base and 0 bases, there was a span of 9 bases. The CDR3 loop spans 16 amino acids. This CDR3 reads CASSEVWLTNTGELFF. CDR3 nucleotide sequence: TGTGCCAGCAGTGAAGTGTGGCTGACGAACACCGGGGAGCTGTTTTTT.

The chain recombines TRBV27 with TRBJ2-6; 7 bases match TRBD1. Germline lookup yields CDR1 MNHEY and CDR2 SMNVEV (reference sequence). CDR3 size: 15 residues. The junction had 4 bases not matched to a gene; V was cut back by 4 bases and J by 4 bases. The CDR3 is CASSSTGAGANVLTF. The DNA for the CDR3 is TGTGCCAGCAGTTCCACAGGGGCAGGGGCCAACGTCCTGACTTTC.

The rearrangement links TRBV7-2 to TRBJ2-4; 7 bases map to TRBD2. This CDR3 is built from 16 residues. Per germline, CDR1 SGHTA and CDR2 FQGNSA. V shed 1 base and J 3 bases; nucleotides not matched to a gene: 6. The CDR3 protein is CASSLVGGVVKNIQYF. The CDR3 nucleotides are TGTGCCAGCAGCTTAGTTGGGGGGGTGGTCAAAAACATTCAGTACTTC.

The chain recombines TRBV5-1 with TRBJ2-3; 7 bases agree with TRBD1. J gave up 2 bases and V 4 bases, and 7 bases lay outside the gene matches. The CDR3 covers 15 residues. Germline values: CDR1 SGHRS, CDR2 YFSETQ. The CDR3 protein is CASSLQGVYTDTQYF. The CDR3 DNA sequence: TGCGCCAGCAGCCTGCAGGGGGTCTACACAGATACGCAGTATTTT.

The chain has TRBV5-1 and TRBJ1-2; weak D call: TRBD1 (6 bases). V was shortened by 5 bases and J by 4 bases, with 21 bases between the two germline ends. The CDR3 totals 16 residues. Germline assignment: CDR1 SGHRS and CDR2 YFSETQ. Here the CDR3 reads CASSSGTPREGYGYTF. In nucleotides, the CDR3 is TGCGCCAGCAGTTCCGGGACACCCCGAGAGGGCTATGGCTACACCTTC. The variable domain in full, with the rest retrieved from reference TRBV5-1 and TRBJ1-2, is KAGVTQTPRYLIKTRGQQVTLSCSPISGHRSVSWYQQTPGQGLQFLFEYFSETQRNKGNFPGRFSGRQFSNSRSEMNVSTLELGDSALYLCASSSGTPREGYGYTFGSGTRLTVV.

This clone turned up a few times. This chain connects TRBV7-3 to TRBJ2-1; TRBD2 aligns across 9 bases. CDR3 length: 12 residues. Unmatched junction bases numbered 3, after V lost 5 bases and J lost 10 bases. Germline V gives CDR1 SGHTA, CDR2 FQGTGA. DNA of the CDR3: TGTGCCAGCAGCCGCGGGAGGGACGAGCAGTTCTTC. Translating it yields CASSRGRDEQFF.

This clone was recorded only once. The chain uses TRBV7-2 and TRBJ1-1; a weak D match, TRBD1 (5 bases). Per germline, CDR1 SGHTA and CDR2 FQGNSA. The CDR3 is 14 residues long. Trimming removed 6 bases from V and 4 bases from J, with 15 bases in between. Here the CDR3 DNA reads TGTGCCAGCAGGCTGGGGGGAAGTTCCACTGAAGCTTTCTTT. Protein sequence: CASRLGGSSTEAFF. Filled out from reference TRBV7-2 and TRBJ1-1, the complete variable domain reads GAGVSQSPSNKVTEKGKDVELRCDPISGHTALYWYRQSLGQGLEFLIYFQGNSAPDKSGLPSDRFSAERTGGSVSTLTIQRTQQEDSAVYLCASRLGGSSTEAFFGQGTRLTVV.

The chain carries TRBV19 and TRBJ2-5, with TRBD2 identical over 9 bases. CDR3 size: 15 residues. Trimming cost V 4 bases and J 4 bases; bases outside gene matches: 7. Germline lookup yields CDR1 LNHDA and CDR2 SQIVND (reference sequence). The chain's CDR3 is CASSRQAGGGETQYF. CDR3 coding DNA: TGTGCCAGTAGTAGGCAAGCGGGGGGTGGAGAGACCCAGTACTTC.

The chain uses TRBV2 and TRBJ1-6; TRBD1 aligns across 8 bases. Losses at the gene ends were 4 bases for V and 9 bases for J; bases not matched to a gene: 5. Germline V gene lookup returns CDR1 SNHLY and CDR2 FYNNEI. The CDR3 runs to 14 residues. The CDR3, as DNA: TGTGCCAGCAGTGTCCGGCAGGGGGCTTCACCCCTCCACTTT. This codes for CASSVRQGASPLHF.

The rearrangement links TRBV25-1 to TRBJ1-2; tentative D call: TRBD1 (6 bases). The CDR3 loop spans 15 amino acids. The V gene's germline CDR1 is MGHDK and CDR2 SYGVNS. Between the trimmed V and J ends, which lost 1 base and 8 bases, there was a span of 17 bases. The CDR3 coding sequence is TGTGCCAGCAGTGAATTGCACAGGGAGACGAGCGGCTACACCTTC. Its protein product is CASSELHRETSGYTF.

In DNA, the CDR3 is TGTGCCATCAATGCCGGGAATAATTCACCCCTCCACTTT. Residues: CAINAGNNSPLHF. V gene TRBV10-3 combines with J gene TRBJ1-6, with unresolved D. The CDR3 has 13 residues. Looked up from germline, CDR1 is ENHRY and CDR2 is SYGVKD. Trimming left V 7 bases short and J 5 bases short, with 9 bases between.

In its sample, this clone was seen a few times. The rearrangement links TRBV7-6 to TRBJ1-1; D remains unclear. The CDR3 is 14 amino acids. Germline CDR1 reads SGHVS; CDR2 reads FNYEAQ. With 3 bases removed from V and 0 bases from J, the gap between germline ends came to 8 bases. CDR3 protein: CASSLSGMNTEAFF. DNA for the CDR3: TGTGCCAGCAGCTTGTCGGGGATGAACACTGAAGCTTTCTTT. Using reference TRBV7-6 and TRBJ1-1 for the parts outside the CDR3, the full variable domain is GAGVSQSPRYKVTKRGQDVALRCDPISGHVSLYWYRQALGQGPEFLTYFNYEAQQDKSGLPNDRFSAERPEGSISTLTIQRTEQRDSAMYRCASSLSGMNTEAFFGQGTRLTVV.

The chain uses TRBV11-2 and TRBJ1-2, with D unclear. Germline CDR1 reads SGHAT; CDR2 reads FQNNGV. The CDR3 has 14 residues. Trimming took off 5 bases at V and 7 bases at J, with 17 bases between the two ends. The CDR3 sequence is CASSPRVDWIGYTF. In DNA, the CDR3 is TGTGCCAGCAGCCCGCGGGTGGACTGGATTGGCTACACCTTC. The whole variable domain, remainder taken from reference TRBV11-2 and TRBJ1-2, is EAGVAQSPRYKIIEKRQSVAFWCNPISGHATLYWYQQILGQGPKLLIQFQNNGVVDDSQLPKDRFSAERLKGVDSTLKIQPAKLEDSAVYLCASSPRVDWIGYTFGSGTRLTVV.

J is TRBJ2-3 and V is TRBV4-3; perhaps TRBD1 as D (7 bases). Trimming removed 1 base at V and 3 bases at J, with 17 bases between. Per germline, CDR1 LGHNA and CDR2 YSLEER. CDR3 length: 17 amino acids. CDR3 DNA sequence: TGCGCCAGCAGCCAAGCGGTTCAGGGGGGCCTGACAGATACGCAGTATTTT. As protein: CASSQAVQGGLTDTQYF.

The chain links TRBV30 to TRBJ2-1; 8 nucleotides line up with TRBD2. The V segment lost 3 bases and the J segment 15 bases; nucleotides outside the gene matches: 10. CDR3 size: 12 residues. The germline CDR1 and CDR2 sequences are GTSNPN and SVGIG (reference sequence). The CDR3 region has the DNA TGTGCCTGGAGGCTTAGCGGGGAACCGTGGTTCTTC. Translation: CAWRLSGEPWFF.